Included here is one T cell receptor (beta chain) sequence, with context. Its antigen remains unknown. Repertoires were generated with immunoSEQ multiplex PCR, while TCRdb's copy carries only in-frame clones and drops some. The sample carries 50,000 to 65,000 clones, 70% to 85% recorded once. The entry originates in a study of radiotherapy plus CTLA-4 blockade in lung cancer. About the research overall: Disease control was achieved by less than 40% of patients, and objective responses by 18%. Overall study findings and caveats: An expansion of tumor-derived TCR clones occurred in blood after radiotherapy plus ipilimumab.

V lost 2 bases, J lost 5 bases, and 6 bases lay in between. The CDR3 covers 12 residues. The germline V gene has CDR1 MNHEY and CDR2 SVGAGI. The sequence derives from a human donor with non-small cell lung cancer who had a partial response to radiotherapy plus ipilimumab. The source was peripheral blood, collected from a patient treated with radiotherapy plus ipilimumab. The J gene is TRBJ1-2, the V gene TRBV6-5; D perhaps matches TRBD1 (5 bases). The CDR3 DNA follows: TGTGCCAGCAGTTACGGGGGGTATGGCTACACCTTC. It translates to CASSYGGYGYTF.